This section outlines one TCR beta chain sequence together with its context. Per the authors' pipeline: Estimation of nucleated cell counts relied on the amplification of reference gene primers. The table came from immunoSEQ multiplex PCR; TCRdb's copy has only in-frame clones and leaves some out. V and J calls plus clone size are reproduced from that table; the DNA served to infer D and trimming. The repertoire holds approximately 300,000 clones, with almost 90% as singletons. This sample was taken from a study of blood T cell repertoires in COVID-19. The CDR3 is made up of 16 amino acids. Per germline, CDR1 SGDLS and CDR2 YYNGEE. Trimming removed 4 bases from V and 4 bases from J; junction bases left unmatched: 10.

The genes are TRBV9 and TRBJ2-1; 8 nucleotides agree with TRBD2. The sequencing input was peripheral blood. The TCR comes from a woman under 40 with COVID-19, enrolled during active disease. The CDR3 DNA reads as TGTGCCAGCAGCCCCCGCGGAGCGGGGGTATACAATGAGCAGTTCTTC. Protein sequence: CASSPRGAGVYNEQFF.